This T cell receptor beta chain came from a study of blood T cells in healthy people across ages. General observations from the study: Significant beta diversity loss was already apparent by age roughly 44, declining roughly linearly. There were more naive CD4+ cells and higher diversity in long-lived donors than in aged donors.

PBMCs were isolated at a quantity of at least 7 million per sample. Germline-derived CDR1 and CDR2 are LGHDT and YNNKEL (reference sequence). The CDR3 sequence is 14 residues long. Trimming removed 1 base from V and 8 bases from J, with 12 bases in between. Primed by a sample-barcoded 5' primer and a J-beta primer mix, a second PCR proceeded for about 7 to 12 cycles. A 12-random-nucleotide template-switch adaptor tagged each cDNA molecule. In TCRdb, the 5' RACE reads were re-called with MiXCR into one record per CDR3 protein. The repertoire holds hundreds of thousands of distinct CDR3 sequences, with around 46% as singletons. This clonotype was counted only a few times. Its target is not known.

The sample taken for sequencing was blood. The sequence was collected from a woman in her sixties in good health. V is TRBV3-1 and J is TRBJ2-1; no reliable D call. The DNA for the CDR3 is TGTGCCAGCAGCCAAGGAATCCGAAGCGATGAGCAGTTCTTC. This encodes CASSQGIRSDEQFF.